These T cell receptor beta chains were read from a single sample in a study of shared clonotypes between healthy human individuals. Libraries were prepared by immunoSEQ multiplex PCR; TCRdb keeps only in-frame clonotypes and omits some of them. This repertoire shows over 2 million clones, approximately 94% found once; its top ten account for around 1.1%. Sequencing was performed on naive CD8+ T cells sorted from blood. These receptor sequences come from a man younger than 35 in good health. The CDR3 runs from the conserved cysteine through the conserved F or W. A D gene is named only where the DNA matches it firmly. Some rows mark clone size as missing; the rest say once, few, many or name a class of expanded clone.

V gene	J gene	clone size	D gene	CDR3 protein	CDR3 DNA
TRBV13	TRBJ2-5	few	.	CASSHTNQETQYF	TGTGCCAGCAGCCATACAAACCAAGAGACCCAGTACTTC
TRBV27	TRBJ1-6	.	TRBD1	CASTSLGQGDSPLHF	TGTGCCAGTACTAGTCTTGGACAGGGGGATTCACCCCTCCACTTT
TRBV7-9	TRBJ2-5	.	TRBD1	CASSPTGGETQYF	TGTGCCAGCAGCCCGACAGGGGGAGAGACCCAGTACTTC
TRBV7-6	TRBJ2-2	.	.	CASSSGPGASLANTGELFF	TGTGCCAGCAGCTCCGGACCGGGAGCCAGTTTGGCGAACACCGGGGAGCTGTTTTTT
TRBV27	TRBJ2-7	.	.	CASSLDRSSYEQYF	TGTGCCAGCAGTTTAGATCGTAGCTCCTACGAGCAGTACTTC
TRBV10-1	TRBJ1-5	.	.	CASNLAANQPQHF	TGCGCCAGCAACTTGGCAGCCAATCAGCCCCAGCATTTT
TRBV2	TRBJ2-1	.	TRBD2	CASSRRGTSAANEQFF	TGTGCCAGCAGCCGCCGCGGCACTAGCGCGGCGAATGAGCAGTTCTTC
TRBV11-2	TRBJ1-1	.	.	CASSFLGQGMFEAFF	TGTGCCAGCAGCTTCCTCGGGCAGGGAATGTTTGAAGCTTTCTTT
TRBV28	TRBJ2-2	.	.	CASRTVPNTGELFF	TGTGCCAGCCGGACAGTACCAAACACCGGGGAGCTGTTTTTT
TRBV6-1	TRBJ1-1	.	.	CATSASLNEAFF	TGTGCCACCTCCGCGTCCCTAAATGAAGCTTTCTTT
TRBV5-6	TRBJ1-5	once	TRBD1	CASSSRDREFQPQHF	TGTGCCAGCAGCTCAAGGGACAGGGAGTTCCAGCCCCAGCATTTT
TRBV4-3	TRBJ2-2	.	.	CASSQNYLSGLNTGELFF	TGCGCCAGCAGCCAGAATTACCTCTCCGGCTTGAACACCGGGGAGCTGTTTTTT
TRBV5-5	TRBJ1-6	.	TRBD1	CASSPGTAHRPNSPLHF	TGTGCCAGCAGCCCGGGGACAGCCCATCGCCCCAATTCACCCCTCCACTTT
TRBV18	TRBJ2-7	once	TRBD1	CASSPTGERSYEQYF	TGTGCCAGCTCACCGACAGGGGAGAGGTCCTACGAGCAGTACTTC
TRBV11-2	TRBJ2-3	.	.	CASSPTTGGLTDTQYF	TGTGCCAGCAGCCCCACTACCGGGGGGCTCACAGATACGCAGTATTTT
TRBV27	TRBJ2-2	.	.	CASSLETANTGELFF	TGTGCCAGCAGTTTAGAGACGGCGAACACCGGGGAGCTGTTTTTT
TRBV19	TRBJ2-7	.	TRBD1	CASSDRTGGYEQYF	TGTGCCAGTAGTGATCGGACAGGGGGCTACGAGCAGTACTTC
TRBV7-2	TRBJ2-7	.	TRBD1	CASRGTGTGGSEQYF	TGTGCCAGCAGGGGTACCGGGACAGGGGGCAGCGAGCAGTACTTC
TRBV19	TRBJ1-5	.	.	CASSRQVGNQPQHF	TGTGCCAGTAGTAGACAGGTCGGCAATCAGCCCCAGCATTTT
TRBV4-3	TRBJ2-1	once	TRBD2	CASSQVLAGDHEQFF	TGCGCCAGCAGCCAAGTGCTAGCGGGAGACCATGAGCAGTTCTTC
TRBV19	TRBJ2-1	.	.	CASNRVAGYNEQFF	TGTGCCAGTAATAGGGTTGCTGGCTACAATGAGCAGTTCTTC
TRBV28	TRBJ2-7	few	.	CASSYSYEQYF	TGTGCCAGCAGTTACAGCTACGAGCAGTACTTC
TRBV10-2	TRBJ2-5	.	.	CASTTTDRIGETQYF	TGCGCCAGCACAACAACGGACCGAATCGGAGAGACCCAGTACTTC
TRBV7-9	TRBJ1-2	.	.	CASSFGPGIPYGYTF	TGTGCCAGCAGCTTCGGGCCCGGGATACCCTATGGCTACACCTTC
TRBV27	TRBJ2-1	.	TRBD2	CASSPSGGPYNEQFF	TGTGCCAGCAGTCCCAGCGGGGGTCCCTACAATGAGCAGTTCTTC
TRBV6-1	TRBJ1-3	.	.	CASSGGSSGNTIYF	TGTGCCAGCAGTGGGGGGAGCTCTGGAAACACCATATATTTT
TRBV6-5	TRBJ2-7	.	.	CASSYSELHSEQYF	TGTGCCAGCAGTTACTCAGAACTTCACTCCGAGCAGTACTTC
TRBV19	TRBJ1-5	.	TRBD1	CASSHTDRSNQPQHF	TGTGCCAGTAGTCACACGGACAGGAGTAATCAGCCCCAGCATTTT
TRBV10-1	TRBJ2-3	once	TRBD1	CASSEERDRASTDTQYF	TGCGCCAGCAGTGAGGAACGCGACAGGGCTAGCACAGATACGCAGTATTTT
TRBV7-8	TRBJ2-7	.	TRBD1	CASSTGTGGYEQYF	TGTGCCAGCAGCACAGGAACAGGGGGCTACGAGCAGTACTTC
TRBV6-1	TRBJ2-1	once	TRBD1	CASCLTGVNEQFF	TGTGCCAGCTGCTTGACAGGGGTCAATGAGCAGTTCTTC
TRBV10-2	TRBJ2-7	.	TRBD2	CASSVSLAGEIDEQYF	TGCGCCAGCAGTGTTTCCCTAGCGGGAGAAATCGACGAGCAGTACTTC
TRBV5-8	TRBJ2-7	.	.	CASSVMGFYEQYF	TGTGCCAGCAGCGTAATGGGCTTCTACGAGCAGTACTTC
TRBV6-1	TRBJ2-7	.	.	CASSVLGRYEQYF	TGTGCCAGCAGTGTCCTGGGACGCTACGAGCAGTACTTC
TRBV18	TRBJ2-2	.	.	CASSPGGLTGELFF	TGTGCCAGCTCACCAGGGGGTCTCACCGGGGAGCTGTTTTTT
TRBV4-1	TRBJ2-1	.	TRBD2	CASSSGLSSYNEQFF	TGCGCCAGCAGTAGCGGGTTAAGCTCCTACAATGAGCAGTTCTTC
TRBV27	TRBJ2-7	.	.	CASSLQSGGASYEQYF	TGTGCCAGCAGTTTACAGTCGGGGGGCGCCTCCTACGAGCAGTACTTC
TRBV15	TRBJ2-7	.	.	CATSSEFGQEQYF	TGTGCCACCAGCAGCGAATTCGGACAGGAGCAGTACTTC
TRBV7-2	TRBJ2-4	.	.	CASSLGGENIQYF	TGTGCCAGCAGCTTAGGAGGGGAAAACATTCAGTACTTC
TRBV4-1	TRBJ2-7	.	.	CASSQDRESEQYF	TGCGCCAGCAGCCAAGACAGGGAAAGCGAGCAGTACTTC
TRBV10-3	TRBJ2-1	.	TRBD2	CAISESGAGAYNEQFF	TGTGCCATCAGTGAGTCGGGAGCGGGAGCCTACAATGAGCAGTTCTTC
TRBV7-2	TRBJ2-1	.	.	CASSLGPAEAYNEQFF	TGTGCCAGCAGCTTAGGCCCAGCGGAGGCCTACAATGAGCAGTTCTTC
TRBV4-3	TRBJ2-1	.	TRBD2	CASSQDFLAVSSYNEQFF	TGCGCCAGCAGCCAAGATTTCCTAGCGGTAAGCTCCTACAATGAGCAGTTCTTC
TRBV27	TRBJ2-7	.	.	CASSPRDRTYEQYF	TGTGCCAGCAGTCCCCGGGACCGCACCTACGAGCAGTACTTC
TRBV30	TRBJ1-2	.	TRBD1	CAWSPDRPTYGYTF	TGTGCCTGGAGTCCGGACAGGCCTACCTATGGCTACACCTTC
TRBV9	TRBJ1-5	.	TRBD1	CASSVRERDRVNQPQHF	TGTGCCAGCAGCGTACGCGAAAGGGACAGGGTGAATCAGCCCCAGCATTTT
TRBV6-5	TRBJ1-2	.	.	CASGLAARANYGYTF	TGTGCCAGCGGACTCGCGGCACGGGCGAACTATGGCTACACCTTC
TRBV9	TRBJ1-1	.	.	CASTQSGGNTEAFF	TGTGCCAGCACCCAAAGCGGGGGGAACACTGAAGCTTTCTTT